One sample yielded the 2 T cell receptor beta chains listed below, sequenced in a study of T cells in tuberculosis. TCRdb's table, derived via immunoSEQ multiplex PCR, lists solely in-frame clones and lacks some. There are about 33,000 clones in the sample; roughly nine tenths occur only once, and more than 6% lies in the top ten. Specified time point: new active TB diagnosis, blood taken before or within 7 days of starting treatment. The starting material was PBMCs, obtained at tuberculosis diagnosis. These receptors were collected from an adult with tuberculosis. Some clones in this sample may be carry-over from other donors' samples.

CDR3 DNA sequence: TGTGCCAGCTCACCGATGACTAGCCGGGCCGGGGAGCTGTTTTTT. It translates to CASSPMTSRAGELFF. V and J are TRBV18 and TRBJ2-2; 7 bases map to TRBD2. The CDR3 has 15 amino acids. Germline V gives CDR1 KGHSH, CDR2 LQKENI. The ends lost 3 bases at V and 6 bases at J; junction bases unmatched: 7.

V and J are TRBV7-7 and TRBJ2-5; perhaps TRBD1 as D (6 bases). The germline V and J ends were trimmed by 1 base and 5 bases, with 17 bases remaining between them. The germline gives CDR1 SSHAT, CDR2 FNYEAQ (reference sequence). This CDR3 region has 16 residues. This chain's CDR3 is CASSLVVGASVETQYF. In DNA, the CDR3 is TGTGCCAGCAGCTTAGTCGTGGGGGCTTCGGTGGAGACCCAGTACTTC.